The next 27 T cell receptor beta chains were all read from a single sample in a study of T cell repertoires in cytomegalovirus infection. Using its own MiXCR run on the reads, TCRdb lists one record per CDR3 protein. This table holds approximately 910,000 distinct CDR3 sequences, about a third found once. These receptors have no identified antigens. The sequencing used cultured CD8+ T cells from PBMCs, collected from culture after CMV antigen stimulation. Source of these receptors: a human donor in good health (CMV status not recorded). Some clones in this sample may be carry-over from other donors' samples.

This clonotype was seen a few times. The CDR3: CASTSSWDYEQYV. CDR3 DNA: TGTGCCAGCACTAGTTCGTGGGACTACGAGCAGTACGTC. The V and J genes are TRBV7-8 and TRBJ2-7, with no clear D. This CDR3 has 13 residues. Looked up from germline, CDR1 is SGHVS and CDR2 is FQNEAQ. Trimming stripped 7 bases from V and 3 bases from J, with 13 bases between.

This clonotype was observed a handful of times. The CDR3 loop is CASSLKGYGNQPQHF. The DNA of the CDR3 is TGTGCCAGCAGTTTAAAGGGGTACGGTAATCAGCCCCAGCATTTT. The V call is TRBV12-3 or TRBV12-4, the J call TRBJ1-5, with D perhaps matching TRBD1 (5 bases). V shed 2 bases and J shed 4 bases, with 12 bases lying between them. CDR3 length equals 15 residues.

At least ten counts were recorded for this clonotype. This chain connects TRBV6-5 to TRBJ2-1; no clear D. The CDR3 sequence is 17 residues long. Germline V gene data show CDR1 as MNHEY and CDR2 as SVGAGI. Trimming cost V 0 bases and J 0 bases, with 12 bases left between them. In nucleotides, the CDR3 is TGTGCCAGCAGTTACTCGCCACTGACAAGCTCCTACAATGAGCAGTTCTTC. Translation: CASSYSPLTSSYNEQFF.

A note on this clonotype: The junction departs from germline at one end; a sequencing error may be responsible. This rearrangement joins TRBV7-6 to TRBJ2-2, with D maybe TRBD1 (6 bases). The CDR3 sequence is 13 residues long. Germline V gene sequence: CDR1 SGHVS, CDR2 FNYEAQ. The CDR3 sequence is CANSLGGSGELFF. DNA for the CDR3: TGTGCCAACAGCTTAGGGGGATCCGGGGAGCTGTTTTTT. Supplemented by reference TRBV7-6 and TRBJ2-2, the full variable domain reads GAGVSQSPRYKVTKRGQDVALRCDPISGHVSLYWYRQALGQGPEFLTYFNYEAQQDKSGLPNDRFSAERPEGSISTLTIQRTEQRDSAMYRCANSLGGSGELFFGEGSRLTVL.

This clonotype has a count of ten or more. The CDR3 is CASGTGFSGNTIYF. CDR3 nucleotides: TGTGCAAGCGGCACAGGATTCTCTGGAAACACCATATATTTT. The chain links TRBV7-2 to TRBJ1-3; weak D call: TRBD1 (5 bases). This CDR3 has 14 residues. Germline assignment: CDR1 SGHTA and CDR2 FQGNSA.

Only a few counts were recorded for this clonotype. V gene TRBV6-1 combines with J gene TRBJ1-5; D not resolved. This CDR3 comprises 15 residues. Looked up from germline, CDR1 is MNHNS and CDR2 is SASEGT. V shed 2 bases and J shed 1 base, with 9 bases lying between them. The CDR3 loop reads CASSEWTESNQPQHF. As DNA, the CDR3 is TGTGCCAGCAGTGAATGGACGGAGAGCAATCAGCCCCAGCATTTT.

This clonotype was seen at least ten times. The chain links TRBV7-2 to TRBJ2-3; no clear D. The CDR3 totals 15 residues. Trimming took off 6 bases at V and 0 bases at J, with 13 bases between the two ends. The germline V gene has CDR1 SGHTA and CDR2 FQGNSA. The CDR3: CASSGRVTSTDTQYF. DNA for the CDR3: TGTGCCAGCAGTGGTCGCGTTACTAGCACAGATACGCAGTATTTT.

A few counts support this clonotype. CDR3 coding DNA: TGTGCCAGCAGCCAAGATATTTTGACAGATACGCAGTATTTT. Its translation is CASSQDILTDTQYF. This chain uses TRBV4-2 with TRBJ2-3; D is undetermined. Germline values: CDR1 LGHNA, CDR2 YNFKEQ. Trimming took off 0 bases at V and 3 bases at J, with 7 bases between the two ends. The CDR3 is made up of 14 amino acids.

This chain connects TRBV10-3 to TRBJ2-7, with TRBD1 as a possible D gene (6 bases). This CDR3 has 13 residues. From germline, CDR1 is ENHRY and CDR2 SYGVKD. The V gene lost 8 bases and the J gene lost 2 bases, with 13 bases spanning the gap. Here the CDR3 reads CAIQADSPYEQYF. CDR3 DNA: TGTGCCATCCAGGCGGACAGCCCCTACGAGCAGTACTTC.

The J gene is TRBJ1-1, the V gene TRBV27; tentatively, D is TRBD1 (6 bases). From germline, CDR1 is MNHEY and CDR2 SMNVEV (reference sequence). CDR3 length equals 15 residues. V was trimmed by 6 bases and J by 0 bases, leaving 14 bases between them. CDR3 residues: CASSLHGQMNTEAFF. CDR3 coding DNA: TGTGCCAGCAGCCTCCATGGACAGATGAACACTGAAGCTTTCTTT.

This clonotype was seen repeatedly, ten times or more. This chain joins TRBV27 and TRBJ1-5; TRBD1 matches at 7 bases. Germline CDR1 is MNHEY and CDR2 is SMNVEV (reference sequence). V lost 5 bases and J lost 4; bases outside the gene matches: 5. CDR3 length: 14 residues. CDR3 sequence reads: CASSPGTENQPQHF. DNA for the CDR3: TGTGCCAGCAGTCCCGGGACAGAGAATCAGCCCCAGCATTTT.

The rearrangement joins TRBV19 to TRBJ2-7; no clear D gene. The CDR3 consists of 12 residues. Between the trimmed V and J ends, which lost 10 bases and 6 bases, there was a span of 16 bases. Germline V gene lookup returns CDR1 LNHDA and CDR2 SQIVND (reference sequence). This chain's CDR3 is CANPLGLGEQYV. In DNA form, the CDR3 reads TGTGCCAACCCGCTCGGTTTGGGCGAGCAGTACGTC.

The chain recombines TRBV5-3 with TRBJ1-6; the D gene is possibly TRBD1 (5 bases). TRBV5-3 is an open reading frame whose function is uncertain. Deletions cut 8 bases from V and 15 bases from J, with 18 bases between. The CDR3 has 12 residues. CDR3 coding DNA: TGTGCCAGCAGCCACGGGACGGCCGGCCTCCACTTT. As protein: CASSHGTAGLHF.

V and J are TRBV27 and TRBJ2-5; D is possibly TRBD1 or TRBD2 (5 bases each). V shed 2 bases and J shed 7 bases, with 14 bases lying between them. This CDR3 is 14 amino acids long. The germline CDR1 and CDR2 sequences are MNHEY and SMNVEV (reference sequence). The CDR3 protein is CASSLKGARATQYF. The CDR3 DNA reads TGTGCCAGCAGTTTAAAAGGGGCGCGGGCGACCCAGTACTTC.

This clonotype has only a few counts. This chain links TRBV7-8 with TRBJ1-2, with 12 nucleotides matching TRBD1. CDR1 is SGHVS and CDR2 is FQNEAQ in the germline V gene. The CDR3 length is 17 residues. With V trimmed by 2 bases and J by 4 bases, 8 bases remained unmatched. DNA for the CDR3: TGTGCCAGCAGCTTATCTTCCGGGACAGGGGGCACCTATGGCTACACCTTC. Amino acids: CASSLSSGTGGTYGYTF.

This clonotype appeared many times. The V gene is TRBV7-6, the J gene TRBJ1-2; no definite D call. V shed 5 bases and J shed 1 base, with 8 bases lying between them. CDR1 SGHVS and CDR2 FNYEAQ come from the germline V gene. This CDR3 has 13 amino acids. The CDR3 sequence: CASSPGYNYGYTF. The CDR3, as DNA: TGTGCCAGCAGCCCTGGGTATAACTATGGCTACACCTTC.

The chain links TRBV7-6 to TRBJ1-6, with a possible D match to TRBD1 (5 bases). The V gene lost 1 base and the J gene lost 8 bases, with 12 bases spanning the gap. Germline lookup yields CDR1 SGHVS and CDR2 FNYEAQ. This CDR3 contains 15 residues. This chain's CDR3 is CASSLVGGTDSPLHF. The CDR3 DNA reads TGTGCCAGCAGCTTAGTGGGGGGTACGGATTCACCCCTCCACTTT.

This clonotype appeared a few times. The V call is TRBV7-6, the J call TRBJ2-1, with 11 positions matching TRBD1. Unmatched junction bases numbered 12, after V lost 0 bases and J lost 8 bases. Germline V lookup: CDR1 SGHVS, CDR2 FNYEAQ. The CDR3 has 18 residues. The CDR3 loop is CASSLARQGQGEGDEQFF. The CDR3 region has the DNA TGTGCCAGCAGCTTAGCAAGGCAGGGACAGGGGGAAGGCGATGAGCAGTTCTTC.

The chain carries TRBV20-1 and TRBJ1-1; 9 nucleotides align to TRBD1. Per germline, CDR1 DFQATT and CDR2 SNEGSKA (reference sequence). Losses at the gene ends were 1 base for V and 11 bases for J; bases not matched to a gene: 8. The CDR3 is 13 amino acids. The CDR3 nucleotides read TGCAGTGCTAGAGTGAGGGGACAGGGTTTTGCTTTCTTT. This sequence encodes CSARVRGQGFAFF.

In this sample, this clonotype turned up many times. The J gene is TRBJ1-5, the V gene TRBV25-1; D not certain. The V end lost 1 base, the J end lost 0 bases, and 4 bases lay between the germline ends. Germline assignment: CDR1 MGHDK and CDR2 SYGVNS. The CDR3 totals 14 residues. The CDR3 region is CASSEWFSNQPQHF. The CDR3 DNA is TGTGCCAGCAGTGAATGGTTTAGCAATCAGCCCCAGCATTTT.

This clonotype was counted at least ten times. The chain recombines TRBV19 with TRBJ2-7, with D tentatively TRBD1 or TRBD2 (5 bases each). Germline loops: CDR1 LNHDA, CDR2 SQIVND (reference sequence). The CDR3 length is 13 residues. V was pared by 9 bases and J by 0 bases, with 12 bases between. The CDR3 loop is CASSSGTSYEQYF. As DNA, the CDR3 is TGTGCCAGCAGCTCCGGGACCTCCTACGAGCAGTACTTC.

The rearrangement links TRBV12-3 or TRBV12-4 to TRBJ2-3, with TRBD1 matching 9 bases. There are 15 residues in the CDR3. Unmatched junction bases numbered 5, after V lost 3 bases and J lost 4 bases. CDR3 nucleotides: TGTGCCAGCAGTTTGGGGACAGGGCTATCAGATACGCAGTATTTT. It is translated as CASSLGTGLSDTQYF.

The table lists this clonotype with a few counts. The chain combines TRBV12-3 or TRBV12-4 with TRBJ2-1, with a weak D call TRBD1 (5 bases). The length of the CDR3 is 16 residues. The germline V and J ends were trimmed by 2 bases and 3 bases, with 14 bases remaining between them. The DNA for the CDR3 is TGTGCCAGCAGTTTATATTGGCCAGGACACTACAATGAGCAGTTCTTC. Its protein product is CASSLYWPGHYNEQFF.

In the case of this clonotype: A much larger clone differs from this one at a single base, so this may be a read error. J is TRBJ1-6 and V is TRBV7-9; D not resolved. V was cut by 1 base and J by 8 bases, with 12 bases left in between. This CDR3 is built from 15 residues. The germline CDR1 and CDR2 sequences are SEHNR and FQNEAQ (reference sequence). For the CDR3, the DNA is TGTGCCAGCAGCTTAGTCTCAGGATGTGATTCACCCCTCCACTTT. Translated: CASSLVSGCDSPLHF.

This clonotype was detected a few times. This CDR3 is CASSQVGHDQPQHF. In nucleotides, the CDR3 is TGTGCCAGCAGCCAAGTGGGACACGATCAGCCCCAGCATTTT. The chain is built from TRBV7-9 and TRBJ1-5; TRBD1 is a possible D gene (6 bases). CDR3 length equals 14 residues. The germline gives CDR1 SEHNR, CDR2 FQNEAQ (reference sequence). V was trimmed by 5 bases and J by 5 bases, leaving 13 bases between them.

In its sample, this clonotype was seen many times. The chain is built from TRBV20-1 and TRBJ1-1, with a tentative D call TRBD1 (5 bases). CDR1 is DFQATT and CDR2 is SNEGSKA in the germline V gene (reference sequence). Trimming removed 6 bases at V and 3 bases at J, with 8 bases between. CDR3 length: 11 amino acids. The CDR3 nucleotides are TGCAGTGCGACAGCTTACACTGAAGCTTTCTTT. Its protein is CSATAYTEAFF.

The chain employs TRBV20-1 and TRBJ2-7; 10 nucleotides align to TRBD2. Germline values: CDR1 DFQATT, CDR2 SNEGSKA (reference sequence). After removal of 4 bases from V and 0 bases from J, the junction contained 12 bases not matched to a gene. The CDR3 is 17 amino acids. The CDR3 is CSAKTLLTSGVSYEQYF. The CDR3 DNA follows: TGCAGTGCTAAAACACTCCTTACTAGCGGGGTCTCCTACGAGCAGTACTTC.